Listed below are T cell receptor beta chains from one sample, sequenced in a study of T cells in Graves' hyperthyroidism and ophthalmopathy. TCRdb processed the multiplex PCR reads anew with MiXCR; each CDR3 protein has one entry. The data contain about 710,000 distinct CDR3 sequences, less than 20% of them singletons. Input material: blood. The source of these receptors is a man aged 18-30 years with Graves' hyperthyroidism. CDR3s include the opening cysteine and the closing phenylalanine or tryptophan. Fields, in order: V gene, D gene, clone size, J gene, CDR3 DNA, CDR3 protein. D genes are given only for firm matches. Where a row states a size, it is once, few, many or the class of an expanded clone; other rows omit it.

V: TRBV27; D: -; size: few; J: TRBJ2-3; DNA: TGTGCCAGCAGTGACGGGCAAGATACGCAGTATTTT; CDR3: CASSDGQDTQYF
V: TRBV28; D: TRBD2; size: once; J: TRBJ2-3; DNA: TGTGCCAGCAGCCGAAGACTAGCGGGGGCCACAGATACGCAGTATTTT; CDR3: CASSRRLAGATDTQYF
V: TRBV10-2; D: TRBD2; size: few; J: TRBJ2-1; DNA: TGCGCCAGCACGGCAGTAGGGACTAGCGCGGCGGCGGAGCAGTTCTTC; CDR3: CASTAVGTSAAAEQFF
V: TRBV30; D: -; size: -; J: TRBJ1-2; DNA: TGTGCCTGGAGTGTACGCGCGGAGGGCAGTTTCTATGGCTACACCTTC; CDR3: CAWSVRAEGSFYGYTF
V: TRBV15; D: -; size: few; J: TRBJ2-5; DNA: TGTGCCACCAGCTTCTACCGAGGGGGGCTCGGGGGAGAGACCCAGTACTTC; CDR3: CATSFYRGGLGGETQYF
V: TRBV6-6; D: -; size: -; J: TRBJ1-1; DNA: TGTGCCAGCAGTTACGAGGGCGTGAACACTGAAGCTTTCTTT; CDR3: CASSYEGVNTEAFF
V: TRBV30; D: TRBD1; size: few; J: TRBJ2-7; DNA: TGTGCCTGGAGTGTAGTCGGGACAGGGGTGAGGGAGCAGTACTTC; CDR3: CAWSVVGTGVREQYF
V: TRBV6-1; D: TRBD2; size: -; J: TRBJ2-3; DNA: TGTGCCAGCACCTTTCATGGGGCGGGAGGGCCTGGAGATACGCAGTATTTT; CDR3: CASTFHGAGGPGDTQYF
V: TRBV2; D: TRBD2; size: few; J: TRBJ2-5; DNA: TGTGCCAGCATTGGACTAGCGGGGAACCAAGAGACCCAGTACTTC; CDR3: CASIGLAGNQETQYF
V: TRBV7-9; D: -; size: many; J: TRBJ2-3; DNA: TGTGCCAGCAGCTCGGGCCCTAACACAGATACGCAGTATTTT; CDR3: CASSSGPNTDTQYF
V: TRBV6-1; D: -; size: few; J: TRBJ1-2; DNA: TGTGCCAGCATTCCGAATGCGGGGAACTATGGCTACACCTTC; CDR3: CASIPNAGNYGYTF
V: TRBV16; D: -; size: few; J: TRBJ2-7; DNA: TGTGCCAGCAGCCCTAACCCGTGGGTTGACGAGCAGTACTTC; CDR3: CASSPNPWVDEQYF
V: TRBV27; D: -; size: -; J: TRBJ2-5; DNA: TGTGCCAGCGGCCCCCGCCGGGGTACCTCCGTGGAGACCCAGTACTTC; CDR3: CASGPRRGTSVETQYF
V: TRBV2; D: -; size: -; J: TRBJ2-7; DNA: TGTGCCAGCCAGCGGGCGCCCTCCTACGAGCAGTACTTC; CDR3: CASQRAPSYEQYF
V: TRBV30; D: -; size: few; J: TRBJ2-5; DNA: TGTGCCTGGAATAGGGACTGGTACCAAGAGACCCAGTACTTC; CDR3: CAWNRDWYQETQYF
V: TRBV20-1; D: -; size: -; J: TRBJ2-6; DNA: TGCAGTGCTAGTGCTGGGGCCAACGTCCTGACTTTC; CDR3: CSASAGANVLTF
V: TRBV20-1; D: -; size: few; J: TRBJ1-1; DNA: TGCAGTGCTAGGTCGACAGCGAACACTGAAGCTTTCTTT; CDR3: CSARSTANTEAFF
V: TRBV6-1; D: TRBD2; size: few; J: TRBJ2-1; DNA: TGTGCCAGCAGTGATCCGGCTAGCGCGGGAGGTCAGTTCTTC; CDR3: CASSDPASAGGQFF
V: TRBV28; D: TRBD2; size: many; J: TRBJ2-1; DNA: TGTGCCAGTCGCTCCGCGGGAGTTCGCGGTGAGCAGTTCTTC; CDR3: CASRSAGVRGEQFF
V: TRBV7-9; D: TRBD2; size: few; J: TRBJ2-3; DNA: TGTGCCAGCAGCTTAATGGCGGGAGAAGATACGCAGTATTTT; CDR3: CASSLMAGEDTQYF
V: TRBV27; D: TRBD2; size: few; J: TRBJ2-1; DNA: TGTGCCAGCAACCCTAGCGGCATCCCTACCCATGAGCAGTTCTTC; CDR3: CASNPSGIPTHEQFF
V: TRBV20-1; D: -; size: many; J: TRBJ1-5; DNA: TGCAGTGCCCATGACACCTTTAATCAGCCCCAGCATTTT; CDR3: CSAHDTFNQPQHF